This T cell receptor beta chain was sequenced during a study of post-analysis software for immune sequencing data. The wider study: The study covered relapsing-remitting, secondary progressive and progressive-relapsing courses of multiple sclerosis. Overall study findings and caveats: Patients showed TRBV5-6, TRBV5-1 and TRBV20-1 among four to six TRBV segments more frequent than in controls. Controls had significantly higher normalized Chao1 diversity than multiple sclerosis patients.

The trim removed 5 bases at V and 0 bases at J, leaving 5 bases unmatched. CDR1 is SGHAT and CDR2 is FQDESV in the germline V gene (reference sequence). This CDR3 is built from 15 residues. Tagging with unique molecular identifiers was a feature of the TCR beta cDNA libraries. MiXCR, applied by TCRdb to the PCR reads, yields one record per CDR3 protein. The sample lists some 370,000 distinct CDR3 sequences, roughly 36% occurring once. Remarks on this clonotype: Its antigen remains unidentified.

The TCR sequence derives from a girl aged 10-17 years with multiple sclerosis. The chain recombines TRBV11-1 with TRBJ2-3, with 7 nucleotides matching TRBD1. The sample comprised blood. DNA of the CDR3: TGTGCCAGCAGCCATCCGGGACAGAGCACAGATACGCAGTATTTT. Translating gives CASSHPGQSTDTQYF.